The present T cell receptor beta chain was sequenced within a study of blood T cell repertoires in COVID-19. Study in general: COVID-19 samples collected from the United States, Italy and Spain covered acute and convalescent phases. T cells, B-cell-depleted T cells, or PBMCs supplied cDNA or gDNA.

In its sample, this clone was seen a few times. Per the germline V gene, CDR1 is KGHDR and CDR2 is SFDVKD. V trimming: 3 bases; J trimming: 2 bases; junction bases outside the gene matches: 1. The CDR3 is 16 residues long. In the original analysis: Reference gene primers were amplified, and this amplification served to estimate nucleated cell counts. Sequenced by immunoSEQ multiplex PCR; TCRdb stores in-frame clones only, minus some. The V and J calls and clone size come from that table; D and trimming were worked out from the DNA. The sample shows 70,000 to 90,000 clones, roughly 82% of them seen only once.

The TCR originated in a man aged 50 to 59 with active COVID-19. What was sequenced was peripheral blood. The chain links TRBV24-1 to TRBJ2-7; 15 bases agree with TRBD2. CDR3 in amino acids: CATSDRTSGRAYEQYF. The CDR3 DNA reads TGTGCCACCAGTGATCGGACTAGCGGGAGGGCCTACGAGCAGTACTTC.